These T cell receptor beta chains were read from a single sample in a study of blood T cell repertoires in COVID-19. Libraries were prepared by immunoSEQ multiplex PCR; TCRdb keeps only in-frame clonotypes and omits some of them. The sample lists roughly 200,000 clones, roughly nine tenths occurring once. Sequencing was carried out using PBMCs or T cells enriched from blood (not recorded which). The receptors were sampled from a young woman who had recovered from COVID-19. Both conserved end residues are part of each CDR3. Clone size is stated in some rows and not others, as once, few, many or a class when expanded.

v_gene,abundance,CDR3aa
TRBV9,-,CASSSDRDRHINEQFF
TRBV9,-,CASSVGQPLLYGYTF
TRBV7-2,-,CASTRGNEQFF
TRBV19,-,CASAGGADTQYF
TRBV6-2/TRBV6-3,-,CASSYSDRAAYYGYTF
TRBV7-2,-,CASSLVAGSSYNEQFF
TRBV3-1/TRBV3-2,-,CASSQPSSYEQYF
TRBV28,once,CASRLPWDRDLSNQPQHF
TRBV7-9,-,CASSTSGSPPYEQYF
TRBV30,-,CAWSVQGGSQPQHF
TRBV19,once,CASSWTGQETQYF
TRBV7-8,-,CASSPGNHRLRGKLFF
TRBV2,few,CASSESNRGGNTEAFF
TRBV19,-,CASSTPGAGGAGSYEQYF
TRBV28,-,CAGGQGGAKNIQYF
TRBV4-3,-,CASSQDHPGNTEAFF
TRBV7-2,-,CASSFAGGNGYTF
TRBV11-3,few,CASSFLREGEQFF